These 12 T cell receptor beta chains came from one sample sequenced in a study of T-cell memory formation after mild COVID-19. TCRdb called the 5' RACE reads again in MiXCR, with one record for every CDR3 protein. This table has 55,000 to 75,000 distinct CDR3 sequences, 25% to 35% appearing once. Sample: PBMCs or a T cell subset sorted from them (not recorded which). Every receptor here comes from a man between 18 and 29 years old who had mild COVID-19 (a few samples of this study predate the infection). Cell type and time point are not known.

The chain couples TRBV30 to TRBJ2-1; D may be TRBD1 or TRBD2 (5 bases each). Trimming took off 2 bases at V and 2 bases at J, with 7 bases between the two ends. This CDR3 has 13 residues. Per the germline V gene, CDR1 is GTSNPN and CDR2 is SVGIG (reference sequence). The CDR3 reads CAWSQGPYNEQFF. DNA for the CDR3: TGTGCCTGGAGTCAGGGACCCTACAATGAGCAGTTCTTC.

This clonotype has just a few counts. J is TRBJ2-2 and V is TRBV4-3; 10 nucleotides match TRBD2. Losses at the gene ends were 4 bases for V and 5 bases for J; bases not matched to a gene: 7. The CDR3 covers 16 residues. In germline, CDR1 is LGHNA, CDR2 YSLEER. The CDR3 reads CASSPRTSGVTGELFF. CDR3 DNA sequence: TGCGCCAGCAGCCCGAGAACTAGCGGGGTGACCGGGGAGCTGTTTTTT.

J is TRBJ2-6 and V is TRBV7-2, with a weak D call TRBD2 (5 bases). The CDR3 loop spans 17 amino acids. From germline, CDR1 is SGHTA and CDR2 FQGNSA. V was trimmed by 5 bases and J by 0 bases, leaving 14 bases between them. CDR3 DNA: TGTGCCAGCAGCACTCACTCGGGGTACTCTGGGGCCAACGTCCTGACTTTC. Translation gives CASSTHSGYSGANVLTF.

This clonotype has only a few counts. The J gene is TRBJ2-1, the V gene TRBV29-1; TRBD2 aligns across 11 bases. Germline trimming cut 8 bases from V and 9 bases from J; bases unmatched to any gene: 3. Germline lookup yields CDR1 SQVTM and CDR2 ANQGSEA. The CDR3 has 11 amino acids. CDR3: CSPGTSGEQFF. The CDR3 DNA is TGCAGCCCTGGGACTAGCGGTGAGCAGTTCTTC.

This chain connects TRBV27 to TRBJ1-1; D is perhaps TRBD1 (5 bases). CDR1 MNHEY and CDR2 SMNVEV come from the germline V gene (reference sequence). This CDR3 comprises 13 residues. V lost 8 bases to trimming and J lost 4 bases, with 14 bases between them. CDR3 sequence (DNA): TGTGCCAGCTCCCCGGGGCTGGCCACTGAAGCTTTCTTT. Translated: CASSPGLATEAFF.

The CDR3 loop reads CASSLRTGGPEAFF. The CDR3 DNA is TGCGCCAGCAGCCTCCGGACCGGGGGTCCTGAAGCTTTCTTT. This chain links TRBV4-1 with TRBJ1-1; weak D call: TRBD1 (5 bases). Germline V gene data show CDR1 as MGHRA and CDR2 as YSYEKL. The CDR3 has 14 amino acids. V lost 4 bases, J lost 6 bases, and 15 bases lay in between.

The chain has TRBV11-2 and TRBJ2-3; 7 nucleotides line up with TRBD2. The trim removed 2 bases at V and 3 bases at J, leaving 2 bases unmatched. The CDR3 has 14 amino acids. The germline V gene encodes CDR1 SGHAT and CDR2 FQNNGV. The CDR3 region is CASSLKAGTDTQYF. Written as DNA, the CDR3 is TGTGCCAGCAGCTTAAAAGCGGGGACAGATACGCAGTATTTT.

In its sample, this clonotype was seen many times. The chain carries TRBV6-5 and TRBJ2-1, with TRBD2 matching 9 bases. With 0 bases clipped from V and 6 bases from J, the junction kept 3 bases outside the gene matches. This CDR3 has 15 amino acids. Germline CDR1 MNHEY, CDR2 SVGAGI. The CDR3 DNA reads as TGTGCCAGCAGTTACTCCCGCGGGGGGGGCAATGAGCAGTTCTTC. It yields the protein CASSYSRGGGNEQFF.

This clonotype was seen more than once but under ten times. V and J are TRBV7-8 and TRBJ2-2, with no clear D. Trimming removed 4 bases at V and 6 bases at J, with 9 bases between. The V gene's germline CDR1 is SGHVS and CDR2 FQNEAQ. The CDR3 is made up of 13 amino acids. CDR3 protein: CASSSSRSGELFF. CDR3 in DNA: TGTGCCAGCAGCTCGAGTAGGTCCGGGGAGCTGTTTTTT.

DNA of the CDR3: TGCGCCAGCAGCAAACACAGGGGGCGGAACACTGAAGCTTTCTTT. The encoded protein is CASSKHRGRNTEAFF. The J gene is TRBJ1-1, the V gene TRBV4-3; 9 bases map to TRBD1. V was clipped by 5 bases and J by 1 base; unmatched bases: 5. Germline V gives CDR1 LGHNA, CDR2 YSLEER. The CDR3 covers 15 residues.

This clonotype turned up a few times. The rearrangement joins TRBV7-2 to TRBJ1-4; weak D call: TRBD1 (5 bases). The CDR3 length is 15 residues. Between the trimmed V and J ends, which lost 0 bases and 8 bases, there was a span of 13 bases. Germline V lookup: CDR1 SGHTA, CDR2 FQGNSA. The CDR3 reads CASSLARGGGEKLFF. The CDR3 coding sequence is TGTGCCAGCAGCTTAGCGCGCGGCGGGGGGGAAAAACTGTTTTTT.

This sequence joins TRBV15 and TRBJ2-3; D remains unclear. The ends were cut back, 0 bases at V and 2 bases at J, with 15 bases in the middle. Germline-derived CDR1 and CDR2 are LNHNV and YYDKDF (reference sequence). The CDR3 runs to 17 residues. The chain's CDR3 is CATSRDRRILSTDTQYF. The CDR3 coding sequence is TGTGCCACCAGCAGAGATCGTCGGATACTGTCCACAGATACGCAGTATTTT.